This TCR delta chain is from a study of gamma-delta T cells after stem cell transplantation. The trim removed 3 bases at V and 3 bases at J, leaving 13 bases unmatched. Germline V gene lookup returns CDR1 GEAIGNYY and CDR2 EKD. CDR3 size: 18 residues. Relative to its sample, this clone is large. TCRdb re-processed the RT-PCR reads via CATT. The data show about 1,400 delta-chain clones, with about an eighth seen just once and about three fifths held by the top ten. Sequencing used gamma-delta T cells. This sequence joins TRDV2 and TRDJ1, with 12 bases lining up with TRDD3. This sequence originates from a human donor. It is not recorded whose cells these are; they may come from a transplant donor. The CDR3 nucleotides read TGTGCCTGTGACTTGACCCCCCCTTCTGGGGGATACGCCGATAAACTCATCTTT. It codes for CACDLTPPSGGYADKLIF.